The source of this T cell receptor beta chain is a study of T cells in localized non-small cell lung cancer (dated by TCRdb to 2018 to 2021). About the full investigation: Comparing tumors with uninvolved tumor-adjacent lungs, the study looked at the T cell repertoires of fewer than 250 patients with early-stage NSCLC. The cohort comprised around 250 treatment-naïve NSCLC patients with resected, localized lung tumors. The mean age of the NSCLC patients was just over 65 years, with 120 to 150 men and 95 to 110 women.

At diagnosis, peripheral blood, uninvolved tumor-adjacent lung and tumor were collected and were preserved as a mix of fresh-frozen and FFPE material. Blood samples were analyzed as peripheral blood mononuclear cells for TCR repertoire profiling. What the research found in general, with its limitations: Of the top 100 tumor clones, a median of 57 were detected in paired uninvolved adjacent lung; approximately 30 were also among that lung's top 100. Since the design was exploratory, TCR variables were selected using unadjusted p-values with no false-discovery rate correction. Because multi-region tumor sequencing was not performed, intratumor heterogeneity could not be ruled out. Uninvolved tumor-adjacent lung showed the highest T cell clonality, higher than tumor, which suggests more focused antigenic responses in the adjacent lung. Longer overall survival was associated with higher blood T cell density, whereas shorter survival was associated with higher adjacent-lung clonality.

TCR beta CDR3 regions were sequenced from DNA using the immunoSEQ Assay. The paper's processing steps were these. T cell density was computed as TCR beta template counts normalized to usable DNA estimated by amplifying housekeeping genes. Richness was estimated using the preseqR package, with extrapolation to 400,000 templates for PBMC samples and to 120,000 templates for tissue samples. Clonality was defined by subtracting Pielou's evenness from one. Tissue-enriched TCRs were identified by differential abundance testing using productive amino-acid clonotypes, minimum total count 5 and alpha 0.1. Repertoire overlap between compartments was quantified with the Jaccard Index and Morisita Overlap Index. TCR beta CDR3s were clustered by GLIPH together with public tetramer-defined viral CDR3s, and at least three viral sequences plus V-gene enrichment were required for viral motifs. Imported from immuneACCESS, the table was reduced by TCRdb to in-frame sequences with V and J called. These copies leave out some clones; in studies compared against another copy, an unresolved V gene accounts for under half, and the cause of the remainder is not known. The DNA gave D and trimming, while V, J and clone size come from that table. The sample table contains 70,000 or so clones; only one count was recorded for roughly 80% of them. The top ten constitute 1% to 1.5% of the sample.

A few counts support this clone. Its antigen is still unknown. No base quality values were provided; no much bigger clone lies one nucleotide off. Cut back by 4 bases and 2 bases, the V and J ends lie 9 bases apart. CDR1 is given as SGHDT and CDR2 as YYEEEE, both from the germline V gene. Reading from cysteine to phenylalanine, the CDR3 counts 13 amino acids. Here the CDR3 DNA is all that survives: 39 bases in frame from base 1. The sample here was peripheral blood, taken before any cancer treatment. Recombination linked TRBV5-6 to TRBJ1-2, with no reliable assignment of the D segment. The TCR originated in a female donor older than 55 with stage I lung adenocarcinoma. The CDR3 reads as follows: CASSQTPNYGYTF. At the DNA level, the sequence is TGTGCCAGCAGCCAAACACCCAACTATGGCTACACCTTC.